The next 3 T cell receptor beta chains were all read from a single sample in a study of T cell responses to AZD1222 COVID-19 vaccine (dated by TCRdb to 2020 to 2023). The protocol used for the library was the immunoSEQ multiplex PCR assay. Imported from immuneACCESS, the table was reduced by TCRdb to in-frame sequences with V and J called. These copies leave out some clones; in studies compared against another copy, an unresolved V gene accounts for under half, and the cause of the remainder is not known. The sample table holds under 300,000 clones, of which approximately 95% were seen once. The leading ten clones occupy around 0.5% of the sample. What this sample's time point label stands for: baseline before first vaccination. Sequencing was performed on peripheral blood, taken on day 0 of AZD1222 vaccination. The receptor set was obtained from an adult in good health.

V usage is TRBV11-3 and J usage is TRBJ2-1, with D unresolved. The CDR3 totals 15 residues. Germline CDR1 reads SGHNT; CDR2 reads YENEEA. The V end was cut by 2 bases, the J end by 0 bases, with 8 bases between. The CDR3 spells CASSLRIGSYNEQFF. CDR3 bases: TGTGCCAGCAGCTTAAGGATAGGCTCCTACAATGAGCAGTTCTTC.

This chain uses TRBV10-3 with TRBJ1-2; no clear D. V lost 10 bases to trimming and J lost 1 base, with 13 bases between them. In germline, CDR1 is ENHRY, CDR2 SYGVKD. This CDR3 comprises 13 residues. The CDR3 sequence: CATSNGFNYGYTF. In DNA, the CDR3 is TGTGCCACAAGCAACGGGTTTAACTATGGCTACACCTTC.

The genes are TRBV5-1 and TRBJ1-1; D uncertain. The CDR3 is made up of 11 amino acids. Between the trimmed V and J ends, which lost 8 bases and 1 base, there was a span of 6 bases. Germline V gene data show CDR1 as SGHRS and CDR2 as YFSETQ. As DNA, the CDR3 is TGCGCCAGTCGCCGGAACACTGAAGCTTTCTTT. It encodes CASRRNTEAFF.